A single T cell receptor (beta chain) is shown here with its context. This sample was taken from a study of blood T cell repertoires in COVID-19. What the recovered Cohort 3 donors had was two negative PCRs, clearance, or symptom resolution. TCRdb's copy holds only in-frame clones and misses some; the assay was immunoSEQ multiplex PCR. Of roughly 190,000 clones listed, approximately 85% are singletons. Germline lookup yields CDR1 SGHKS and CDR2 YYEKEE (reference sequence). This CDR3 is 14 amino acids long. V lost 1 base and J lost 2, with 9 bases in between. The source material was PBMCs or T cells enriched from blood (not recorded which). The rearrangement uses TRBV5-5 and TRBJ1-2; unclear D gene. The sequence came from a man between 35 and 55 years old who had recovered from COVID-19. The CDR3 protein is CASSLPGLNYGYTF. In nucleotides, the CDR3 is TGTGCCAGCAGCTTGCCAGGCCTGAACTATGGCTACACCTTC.